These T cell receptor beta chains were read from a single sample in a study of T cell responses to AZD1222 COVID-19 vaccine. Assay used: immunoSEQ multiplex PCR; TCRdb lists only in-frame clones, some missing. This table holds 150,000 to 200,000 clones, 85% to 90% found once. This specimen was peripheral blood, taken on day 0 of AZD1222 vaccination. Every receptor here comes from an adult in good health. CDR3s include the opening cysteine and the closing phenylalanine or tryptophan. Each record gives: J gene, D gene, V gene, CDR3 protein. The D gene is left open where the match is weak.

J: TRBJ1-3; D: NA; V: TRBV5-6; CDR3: CASSLGGRGASSGNTIYF
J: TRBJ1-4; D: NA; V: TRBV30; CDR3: CAWKRATNEKLFF
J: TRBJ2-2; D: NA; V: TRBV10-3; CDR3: CAITGTNTGELFF
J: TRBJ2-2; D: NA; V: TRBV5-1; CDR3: CASSRRQVGELFF
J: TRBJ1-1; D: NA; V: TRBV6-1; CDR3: CASSEMTNTEAFF
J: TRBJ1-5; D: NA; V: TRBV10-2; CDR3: CASSEDSSNQPQHF
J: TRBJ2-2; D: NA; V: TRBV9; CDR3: CASSVGGNTGELFF
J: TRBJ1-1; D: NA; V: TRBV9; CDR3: CASSVSTEAFF
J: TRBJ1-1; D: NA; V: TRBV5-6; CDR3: CASSLYGRSNTEAFF
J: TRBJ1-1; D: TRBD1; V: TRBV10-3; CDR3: CAIRGGVNTEAFF
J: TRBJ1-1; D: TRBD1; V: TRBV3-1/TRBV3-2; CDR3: CASSHTTGREAFF
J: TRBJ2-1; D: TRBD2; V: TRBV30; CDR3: CAWSVDEPGLAEDRYNEQFF
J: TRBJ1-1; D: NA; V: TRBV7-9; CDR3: CASSLDLSEAFF
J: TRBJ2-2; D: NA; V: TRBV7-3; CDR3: CASSSYTGELFF
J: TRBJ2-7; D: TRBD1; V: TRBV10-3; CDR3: CAISARQGWDEQYF
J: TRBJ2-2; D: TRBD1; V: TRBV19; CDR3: CASRRADRETGELFF
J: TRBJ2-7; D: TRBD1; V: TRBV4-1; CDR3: CASSLLDVTGGYEQYF
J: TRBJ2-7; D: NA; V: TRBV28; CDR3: CASVSFRGGYEQYF
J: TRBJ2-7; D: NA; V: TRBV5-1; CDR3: CASRDTDYEQYF
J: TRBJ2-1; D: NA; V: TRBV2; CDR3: CASTLGGTLSYNEQFF
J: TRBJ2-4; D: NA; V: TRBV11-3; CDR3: CASSNCKGLLAKNIQYF
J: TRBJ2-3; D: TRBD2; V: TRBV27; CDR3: CATGGVPDTQYF
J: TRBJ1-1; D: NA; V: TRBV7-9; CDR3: CASSPSEGGPEAFF
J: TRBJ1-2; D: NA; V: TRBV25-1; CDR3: CASSEIDGRRGYGYTF
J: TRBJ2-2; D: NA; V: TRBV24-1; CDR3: CATSEWQTGELFF
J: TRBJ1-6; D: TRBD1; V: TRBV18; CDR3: CASSAGTGGQGSPLHF
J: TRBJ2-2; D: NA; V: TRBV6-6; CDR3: CASSYNTGTGGELFF
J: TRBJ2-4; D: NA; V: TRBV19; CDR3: CASSPGRPGWDIQYF
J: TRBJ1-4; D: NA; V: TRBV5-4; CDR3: CASSTSTATNEKLFF
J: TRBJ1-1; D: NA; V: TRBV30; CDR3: CAWKGEDTEAFF
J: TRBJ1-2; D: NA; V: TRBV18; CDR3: CASSPQAASSGYTF
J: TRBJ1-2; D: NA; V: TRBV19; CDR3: CASSNGYGYTF
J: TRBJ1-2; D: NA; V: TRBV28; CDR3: CATRGDLLSYGYTF
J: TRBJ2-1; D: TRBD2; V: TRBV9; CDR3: CASSPRGGGGYEQFF
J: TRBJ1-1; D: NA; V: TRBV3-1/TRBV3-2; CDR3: CASSQAGTLFSPEAFF
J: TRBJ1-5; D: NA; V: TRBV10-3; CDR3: CAISESGNNQPQHF
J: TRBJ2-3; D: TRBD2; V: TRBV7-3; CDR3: CASSLSGGNTDTQYF
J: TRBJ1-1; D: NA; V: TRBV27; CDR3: CASSLGTEAFF
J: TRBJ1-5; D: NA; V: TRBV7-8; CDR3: CASSNRDKVRNQPQHF
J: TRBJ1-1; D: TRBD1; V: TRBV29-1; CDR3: CGKDRGPNTEAFF
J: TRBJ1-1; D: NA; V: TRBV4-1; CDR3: CASSPKIGGENTEAFF
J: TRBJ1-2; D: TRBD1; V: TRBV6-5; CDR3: CASSLEQGAGYGYTF
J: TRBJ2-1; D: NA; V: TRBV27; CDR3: CASSLQGSGNEQFF
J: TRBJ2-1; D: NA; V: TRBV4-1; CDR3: CASSQVKYNEQFF
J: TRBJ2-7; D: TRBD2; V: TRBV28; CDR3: CASSLTSGGAYEQYF
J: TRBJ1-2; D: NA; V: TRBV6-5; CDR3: CASSTFPGLGYTF
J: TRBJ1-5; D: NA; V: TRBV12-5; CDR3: CASTGTPNSNQPQHF
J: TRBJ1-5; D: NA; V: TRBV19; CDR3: CASSIGYRGNQPQHF
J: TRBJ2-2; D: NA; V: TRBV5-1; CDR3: CASSSHGTGNTGELFF
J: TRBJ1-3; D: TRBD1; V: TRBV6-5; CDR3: CASSYAHRGGGNTIYF
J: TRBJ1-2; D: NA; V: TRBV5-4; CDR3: CASSLGQNYGYTF
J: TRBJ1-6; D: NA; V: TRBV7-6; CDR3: CASSLGTGPNSPLHF
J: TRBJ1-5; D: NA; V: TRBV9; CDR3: CASSVLGHTQPQHF
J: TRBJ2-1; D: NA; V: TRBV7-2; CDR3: CASSLSGASGEQFF
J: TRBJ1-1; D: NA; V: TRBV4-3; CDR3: CASSHAENIGTEAFF
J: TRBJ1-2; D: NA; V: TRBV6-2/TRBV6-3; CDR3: CASSFTGNYGYTF
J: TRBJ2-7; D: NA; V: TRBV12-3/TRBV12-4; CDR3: CASSLLRGYEQYF
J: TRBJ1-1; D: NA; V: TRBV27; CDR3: CASSLSGDSLGTEAFF
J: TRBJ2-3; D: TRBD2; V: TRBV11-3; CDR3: CASSLDAAGVTDTQYF
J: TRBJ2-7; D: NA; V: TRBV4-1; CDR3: CASSQLDLMASYEQYF